This note documents a single T cell receptor beta chain sequence. Its cognate antigen has yet to be identified. No qualities accompany the bases; no much larger clone lies one base away. Per the publication, the time point label means: 4 weeks on oral tofacitinib. The sample's treatment or condition, from its label and the paper: oral pan-JAK inhibitor, 5-10 mg twice daily. Lesional scalp punch biopsies and peripheral blood were collected from alopecia areata patients. PBMCs were separated by density centrifugation and stained for CD3, CD4 and CD8, after which CD4+ and CD8+ T cells were sorted on a FACSAria. This sample is part of a study of CD8+ T cells in alopecia areata (dated by TCRdb to 2016 to 2019). As for the study more broadly: The treated patients took part in an open-label pilot trial in which moderate-to-severe alopecia areata was treated with oral tofacitinib at 5 to 10 mg twice daily. Clonality in the scalp was compared among normal scalp (n=4), patchy alopecia areata scalp (n=8), and alopecia totalis/universalis scalp (n=8). RNA was extracted with the PAXgene miRNA kit for fixed scalp, the miRNeasy kit for PBMCs, and the RNeasy kit for mouse skin. Tofacitinib-treated patients had biopsies at baseline and at 4 and 24 weeks of treatment, with a later scalp biopsy in several patients. On the human side, TCRbeta sequencing was run on scalp tissue and on sorted CD4+ and CD8+ peripheral blood T cells from healthy controls and from alopecia areata patients with either patchy or totalis/universalis disease. To study T cell clonal expansion in alopecia areata, the researchers applied high-throughput TCRbeta sequencing to both the C3H/HeJ mouse model and human patients. Patients received tofacitinib for 6 to 18 months and were then followed off drug for 6 months to check for delayed response and recurrence. TCRbeta CDR3 regions were amplified by immunoSEQ multiplex PCR using 35 Vbeta forward and 13 Jbeta reverse primers. Disease severity in treated patients was measured with the SALT score, which quantifies the percentage of affected scalp surface area.

Broader findings and caveats from the paper: Resident alphabeta T cells in normal human skin are also sequenced, complicating scalp TCR repertoire analysis, unlike mouse skin dominated by gammadelta T cells. Because the treated cohort was small and had just a single nonresponder, larger studies are needed to establish links between baseline CD8+ expansion and response. Tofacitinib significantly lowered scalp clonality and the number of expanded CD8+ clones among the top 100 scalp clones. Many expanded lesional clones persisted in scalp and blood during tofacitinib treatment, which may partly explain relapse after stopping treatment. Compared with normal scalp, lesional scalp had higher clonality and more expanded CD8+ clones, particularly in alopecia totalis/universalis, a pattern that suggests antigenic drive. Shared TCR sequences between patients were less evident than in mice, which may be partly attributable to HLA diversity in the patient population.

Library prep was done by the immunoSEQ multiplex PCR assay. RNA was extracted from all samples and reverse transcribed into cDNA, which served as template for TCR sequencing. First-strand cDNA was synthesized with SuperScript III using a 2:1 mix of oligo-dT and random hexamers. Amplification bias was assessed with a synthetic immune receptor repertoire, and residual bias was removed computationally. The original pipeline was this. After raw reads were preprocessed to remove errors, the CDR3 was defined following IMGT conventions as running from the conserved cysteine to phenylalanine. To get clonality, Shannon entropy was normalized by log2 of the number of productive unique TCRs and the result was subtracted from 1. CD4 or CD8 identity of scalp clones was inferred by cross-referencing scalp TCRbeta sequences with sorted blood CD4 and CD8 repertoires. The clones in this table, taken by TCRdb from immuneACCESS, are in-frame only. Not every clone is retained; where verified, under half of the shortfall comes from an unresolved V gene, and the cause of the rest is unknown. V and J calls and clone size are given by that table; D and trimming were obtained from the DNA. The sample contains more than 140,000 clones, 70% to 90% of them found a single time. The top ten constitute over 10% of the sample.

The germline V gene yields SQVTM for CDR1 and ANQGSEA for CDR2. From the cysteine up to the phenylalanine, the CDR3 has a length of 15 residues. The read is trimmed to its CDR3 DNA, 45 bases read in frame from base 1. Trimming at the junction amounts to 2 bases on V and 3 bases on J, and the germline ends lie 17 bases apart. Source: CD8+ T cells sorted from blood, taken at week 4, from a patient treated with tofacitinib. This TCR was recovered from a human donor with alopecia areata. This chain is built from TRBV29-1 and TRBJ2-7; the D gene is perhaps TRBD2, from 6 matching bases. The DNA reads as follows: TGCAGCGTTGAATACGCCGGGACTCGGTACTACGAGCAGTACTTC. Its protein reads: CSVEYAGTRYYEQYF.